This T cell receptor (beta chain) was retrieved from a study of tumor-infiltrating lymphocytes in localized non-small cell lung cancer. For this clone: The same CDR3 can be traced to other DNA sequences in this sample.

Clones were sequenced by immunoSEQ multiplex PCR, and TCRdb holds only the in-frame ones, with some missing. The data contain 12,000 or so clones, roughly 84% of them singletons. The CDR3 spans 16 residues. Looked up from germline, CDR1 is MNHEY and CDR2 is SMNVEV (reference sequence). V lost 4 bases, J lost 0 bases, and 14 bases lay in between. The receptor comes from a human donor with non-small cell lung cancer. The sample was lung tumor tissue. The chain employs TRBV27 and TRBJ2-3, with D possibly matching TRBD2 (7 bases). The CDR3 reads CASSSLRGGSTDTQYF. In DNA form, the CDR3 reads TGTGCCAGCAGTTCCCTTAGGGGGGGGAGCACAGATACGCAGTATTTT.